The TCR beta chain described here comes from a study of cytomegalovirus exposure and HLA in healthy donors. Study results and limitations: Sequencing likely caused a cluster of highly shared sequence variants. On later analysis, the bulk of CMV-associated TCR beta chains appeared to be HLA-restricted. The study listed roughly 150 cytomegalovirus-associated TCR beta chains.

Primers for the PCR totalled 60 Vbeta and 13 Jbeta. Repertoires were generated with immunoSEQ multiplex PCR, while TCRdb's copy carries only in-frame clones and drops some. Of 150,000 to 250,000 clones in the sample, around 79% were seen once. Everyone who donated was a healthy bone marrow donor. Notes on this clone: The antigen is undetermined.

The germline V and J ends were trimmed by 6 bases and 6 bases, with 13 bases remaining between them. The CDR3 is 13 amino acids. In germline, CDR1 is MNHEY, CDR2 SVGAGI. Specimen: PBMCs. This TCR was sampled from a girl aged 5 to 17 in good health and CMV-seropositive. The chain couples TRBV6-5 to TRBJ2-3; TRBD2 might be the D (6 bases). The CDR3 coding sequence is TGTGCCAGCAGCACCCGGGGGAGGGATACGCAGTATTTT. Its translation: CASSTRGRDTQYF.